The rows below give T cell receptor beta chains drawn from one sample of a study of blood T cells in healthy people across ages. MiXCR, applied by TCRdb to the 5' RACE reads, yields one record per CDR3 protein. The sample records about 800,000 distinct CDR3 sequences, roughly 25% being singletons. These sequences were also reported in another study, on T cells of mothers and their children.

Sequencing was carried out using blood. All receptors come from a boy aged 10-17 years in good health. CDR3s include the opening cysteine and the closing phenylalanine or tryptophan. Each record gives: clone size, V gene, D gene, J gene, CDR3 protein. The D gene is left open where the match is weak. Size is stated for part of the rows, as once, few or many counts, or as a class when the clone is expanded.

abundance: many
v_gene: TRBV20-1
d_gene: TRBD2
j_gene: TRBJ2-1
CDR3aa: CSASPLLAGGRVSSYNEQFF

abundance: .
v_gene: TRBV7-8
d_gene: .
j_gene: TRBJ2-1
CDR3aa: CASSLRGTVYNEQFF

abundance: .
v_gene: TRBV29-1
d_gene: .
j_gene: TRBJ1-4
CDR3aa: CSAEAGGGGVFF

abundance: few
v_gene: TRBV13
d_gene: .
j_gene: TRBJ2-2
CDR3aa: CASSPYAGELFF

abundance: .
v_gene: TRBV27
d_gene: TRBD2
j_gene: .
CDR3aa: CASRLSGTYEQYF

abundance: .
v_gene: TRBV7-2
d_gene: .
j_gene: TRBJ1-1
CDR3aa: CASSSWGTVNTEAFF

abundance: .
v_gene: TRBV15
d_gene: TRBD1
j_gene: TRBJ2-5
CDR3aa: CATSRDRVRETQYF

abundance: .
v_gene: TRBV27
d_gene: .
j_gene: TRBJ2-7
CDR3aa: CASSKTRTAGEQYF

abundance: few
v_gene: TRBV18
d_gene: .
j_gene: TRBJ2-7
CDR3aa: CASSPLDTRYEQYF

abundance: few
v_gene: TRBV29-1
d_gene: .
j_gene: TRBJ1-2
CDR3aa: CSVELGGQGFGYTF

abundance: many
v_gene: TRBV3-1
d_gene: TRBD2
j_gene: TRBJ2-5
CDR3aa: CASSPGTSGGQETQYF

abundance: .
v_gene: TRBV15
d_gene: .
j_gene: TRBJ2-6
CDR3aa: CATSRESGSSGANVLTF

abundance: few
v_gene: TRBV20-1
d_gene: .
j_gene: TRBJ2-7
CDR3aa: CSARMTSSYEQYF

abundance: .
v_gene: TRBV12-3/TRBV12-4
d_gene: .
j_gene: TRBJ2-7
CDR3aa: CASSSVSAYEQYF

abundance: few
v_gene: TRBV7-9
d_gene: .
j_gene: TRBJ2-2
CDR3aa: CASSLLTNTGELFF

abundance: many
v_gene: TRBV7-9
d_gene: TRBD2
j_gene: TRBJ2-7
CDR3aa: CASSSSGSSYEQYF

abundance: .
v_gene: TRBV4-1
d_gene: .
j_gene: TRBJ2-2
CDR3aa: CASSQDWAGATGELFF

abundance: few
v_gene: TRBV29-1
d_gene: .
j_gene: TRBJ2-3
CDR3aa: CSVEGGVGTQYF

abundance: .
v_gene: TRBV3-1
d_gene: TRBD2
j_gene: TRBJ2-7
CDR3aa: CASSQLAGAHEQYF

abundance: .
v_gene: TRBV16
d_gene: .
j_gene: TRBJ1-3
CDR3aa: CASSQYGNTIYF

abundance: .
v_gene: TRBV11-2
d_gene: .
j_gene: TRBJ2-7
CDR3aa: CASSLNPDSSYEQYF

abundance: .
v_gene: TRBV6-5
d_gene: .
j_gene: TRBJ2-1
CDR3aa: CASTKNRAGLGNEQFF

abundance: .
v_gene: TRBV12-3/TRBV12-4
d_gene: TRBD1
j_gene: TRBJ1-2
CDR3aa: CASSSGQGRYGYTF

abundance: few
v_gene: TRBV5-6
d_gene: .
j_gene: .
CDR3aa: CASSYGDGEQFF

abundance: few
v_gene: TRBV7-8
d_gene: .
j_gene: TRBJ2-3
CDR3aa: CASSLKELDTQYF

abundance: .
v_gene: TRBV28
d_gene: .
j_gene: TRBJ2-7
CDR3aa: CASSLAGPSEQYF

abundance: .
v_gene: TRBV6-6
d_gene: TRBD1
j_gene: TRBJ2-7
CDR3aa: CASSNAGTVYEQYF

abundance: .
v_gene: TRBV6-6
d_gene: .
j_gene: TRBJ2-7
CDR3aa: CASSLELRAQYF

abundance: .
v_gene: TRBV3-1
d_gene: .
j_gene: .
CDR3aa: CASSQEDRQFF

abundance: .
v_gene: TRBV7-2
d_gene: .
j_gene: TRBJ1-4
CDR3aa: CASSSGWTVINEKLFF

abundance: few
v_gene: TRBV7-2
d_gene: .
j_gene: .
CDR3aa: CASSSEAGFYEQYF

abundance: .
v_gene: TRBV5-1
d_gene: TRBD2
j_gene: TRBJ2-5
CDR3aa: CASSLGDSSGRDSRGTQYF

abundance: few
v_gene: TRBV4-1
d_gene: .
j_gene: TRBJ1-1
CDR3aa: CASSYTTGTNTEAFF

abundance: .
v_gene: TRBV7-2
d_gene: .
j_gene: TRBJ2-7
CDR3aa: CASSLGGQGIYEQYF

abundance: .
v_gene: TRBV7-9
d_gene: TRBD1
j_gene: TRBJ1-2
CDR3aa: CASSLKTGVSYGYTF

abundance: few
v_gene: TRBV29-1
d_gene: TRBD1
j_gene: TRBJ2-7
CDR3aa: CSVRQGVGYEQYF

abundance: .
v_gene: TRBV6-1
d_gene: TRBD1
j_gene: TRBJ1-1
CDR3aa: CASSPDRGRVGEAFF

abundance: .
v_gene: TRBV7-2
d_gene: .
j_gene: TRBJ1-2
CDR3aa: CATRGSAGISTNYGYTF

abundance: .
v_gene: TRBV7-3
d_gene: TRBD1
j_gene: TRBJ2-5
CDR3aa: CASSLNRGDGETQYF

abundance: .
v_gene: TRBV28
d_gene: TRBD1
j_gene: TRBJ2-7
CDR3aa: CASSSPGQKYYEQYF

abundance: .
v_gene: TRBV29-1
d_gene: .
j_gene: TRBJ2-3
CDR3aa: CSLRRLMSPDTQYF

abundance: .
v_gene: TRBV28
d_gene: TRBD1
j_gene: TRBJ1-5
CDR3aa: CVSSFGTARFNQPQHF

abundance: few
v_gene: TRBV6-6
d_gene: .
j_gene: TRBJ1-2
CDR3aa: CASSFYSNYGYTF

abundance: few
v_gene: TRBV24-1
d_gene: .
j_gene: TRBJ2-5
CDR3aa: CATSGGKQETQYF

abundance: .
v_gene: TRBV9
d_gene: TRBD2
j_gene: TRBJ2-5
CDR3aa: CASSPAPTSGGKETQYF

abundance: few
v_gene: TRBV28
d_gene: .
j_gene: TRBJ1-1
CDR3aa: CASSLLRVGRTEAFF

abundance: few
v_gene: TRBV18
d_gene: .
j_gene: .
CDR3aa: CASSPGSESEQYF

abundance: once
v_gene: TRBV12-3/TRBV12-4
d_gene: .
j_gene: TRBJ1-6
CDR3aa: CASTPGSSSSPLHF

abundance: .
v_gene: TRBV6-6
d_gene: .
j_gene: TRBJ1-1
CDR3aa: CASSYSGQSTEAFF

abundance: few
v_gene: TRBV27
d_gene: TRBD1
j_gene: TRBJ1-5
CDR3aa: CASSFRGTGTGGENQPQHF

abundance: .
v_gene: TRBV27
d_gene: .
j_gene: TRBJ1-4
CDR3aa: CASSLYPTNEKLFF

abundance: few
v_gene: TRBV29-1
d_gene: .
j_gene: TRBJ1-1
CDR3aa: CSVAQASTEAFF

abundance: few
v_gene: TRBV28
d_gene: TRBD2
j_gene: TRBJ2-5
CDR3aa: CASWQGRGRVATQYF

abundance: .
v_gene: TRBV7-8
d_gene: .
j_gene: TRBJ2-2
CDR3aa: CASSLEQTTGELFF

abundance: .
v_gene: TRBV20-1
d_gene: .
j_gene: TRBJ1-6
CDR3aa: CSALLWTDSPLHF

abundance: .
v_gene: TRBV10-3
d_gene: .
j_gene: TRBJ2-1
CDR3aa: CAISDRHGARDEQFF

abundance: few
v_gene: TRBV12-3/TRBV12-4
d_gene: TRBD1
j_gene: TRBJ1-6
CDR3aa: CASSSGQGFTSLHF